The clone carrying this TCR beta chain was picked up many times. V dropped 0 bases and J dropped 3 bases, with 25 bases sitting between them. This CDR3 contains 20 residues. Per germline, CDR1 MNHEY and CDR2 SVGEGT. These data come from a study of T-cell reconstitution after alpha-beta-depleted transplantation in children. Preparation of the TCRbeta library involved a method that used unique molecular identifiers. TCRdb reprocessed the PCR reads via MiXCR and lists one record per CDR3 protein. The sample gives approximately 390,000 distinct CDR3 sequences, approximately 11% of which show up once; approximately 5% is in the top ten.

This receptor was obtained from a human donor who donated a stem cell graft to a child with acute myeloid leukemia. The rearrangement links TRBV6-2 or TRBV6-3 to TRBJ2-3; D not certain. The specimen comprised PBMCs from the stem cell graft donor, sampled from the stem cell graft. In nucleotides, the CDR3 is TGTGCCAGCAGTTACTCGATAGGAGATAAGGCCCGCACTGAAACAGATACGCAGTATTTT. It specifies CASSYSIGDKARTETDTQYF.